This TCR beta chain was captured in a study of graft-versus-host responses after intestinal transplantation. Study-level information: Transplants given to recipients were multivisceral, liver-intestinal, or isolated intestinal. Anti-thymocyte globulin was used for induction in all recipients, who then took tacrolimus and steroids for approximately three years.

The method was immunoSEQ multiplex PCR; TCRdb's version includes in-frame clones alone and lacks a portion of them. This sample has approximately 90,000 clones, with around 90% found just once. This clone was seen just once. The antigen is not known. Study-wide findings and caveats: Researchers found GvH clones in recipient marrow, and some showed up first in ileum or blood. Peak levels of circulating GvH clones tracked with early post-transplant HvG declines.

The sample consisted of unstimulated CD4+ T cells sorted from spleen or lymph node cells, taken before transplant. The TCR sequence derives from a human donor who was the organ donor for an intestinal transplant.

The CDR3 protein is CASSLARTSGIGVFEQFF. The DNA of the CDR3 is TGTGCCAGCAGTTTAGCTAGGACTAGCGGGATAGGCGTATTTGAGCAGTTCTTC. This chain links TRBV28 with TRBJ2-1; the match to TRBD2 covers 12 bases. V dropped 2 bases and J dropped 9; count of bases not matched to a gene: 14. Germline V CDR1 and CDR2: MDHEN, SYDVKM. The CDR3 is 18 residues long.